The 21 T cell receptor beta chains below all came from one sample that was sequenced in a study of molecular identifiers for immune sequencing clone quantification. TCRdb ran MiXCR on the PCR reads and lists one entry per CDR3 protein. The sample contains 90,000 or so distinct CDR3 sequences, 21% of which appear only once. The specimen sequenced was naive CD8+ T cells from blood, with Jurkat cell RNA spiked in. As to subset: FACS-sorted CD8+CD4-CCR7+CD45RA+ naive T cells. The receptors here all came from a human donor in good health. Some libraries in this study had Jurkat cell RNA spiked in.

This clonotype has a count of ten or more. The chain joins TRBV12-3 or TRBV12-4 to TRBJ1-1; no definite D call. V lost 4 bases and J 5 bases, leaving 5 bases between the germline ends. The CDR3 loop spans 11 amino acids. CDR3 sequence: CASSWGTEAFF. Written as DNA, the CDR3 is TGTGCCAGCAGTTGGGGTACTGAAGCTTTCTTT.

The sample holds a few counts of this clonotype. The CDR3 DNA reads TGTGCCAGCAGCTTACTTGGGAACTCCTACGAGCAGTACTTC. Protein sequence: CASSLLGNSYEQYF. This chain connects TRBV7-2 to TRBJ2-7; D gene uncertain. CDR1 is SGHTA, CDR2 FQGNSA, per germline. The CDR3 is made up of 14 amino acids. V lost 2 bases and J lost 0, with 8 bases in between.

This clonotype was seen at least ten times. This sequence joins TRBV13 and TRBJ1-2; D remains unclear. Per germline, CDR1 PRHDT and CDR2 FYEKMQ (reference sequence). This CDR3 contains 15 residues. V lost 5 bases, J lost 3 bases, and 16 bases lay in between. CDR3 sequence: CASSAAPQFDYGYTF. CDR3 sequence (DNA): TGTGCCAGCAGCGCCGCACCGCAGTTCGACTATGGCTACACCTTC. Based on the CDR3 plus reference TRBV13 and TRBJ1-2, the full variable domain is AAGVIQSPRHLIKEKRETATLKCYPIPRHDTVYWYQQGPGQDPQFLISFYEKMQSDKGSIPDRFSAQQFSDYHSELNMSSLELGDSALYFCASSAAPQFDYGYTFGSGTRLTVV.

The sample holds many counts of this clonotype. The chain employs TRBV6-5 and TRBJ2-3, with a tentative D call TRBD2 (5 bases). V lost 0 bases, J lost 2 bases, and 9 bases lay in between. The CDR3 spans 15 residues. The germline CDR1 and CDR2 sequences are MNHEY and SVGAGI. In DNA form, the CDR3 reads TGTGCCAGCAGTTACTCACAGCGGCTCACAGATACGCAGTATTTT. This sequence encodes CASSYSQRLTDTQYF.

The rearrangement joins TRBV20-1 to TRBJ2-7; weak D call: TRBD2 (7 bases). This CDR3 comprises 15 residues. Trimming left V 0 bases short and J 4 bases short, with 16 bases between. The germline gives CDR1 DFQATT, CDR2 SNEGSKA (reference sequence). The CDR3 region is CSARDWRGGKYEQYF. In DNA, the CDR3 is TGCAGTGCTAGAGATTGGAGGGGGGGAAAATACGAGCAGTACTTC.

With respect to this clonotype: It may be a read error: a sequence one base away is much more abundant. The chain carries TRBV2 and TRBJ1-5; tentative D call: TRBD1 (5 bases). CDR1 and CDR2 from the germline V gene are SNHLY and FYNNEI. The length of the CDR3 is 12 residues. The CDR3 reads CASRQGGQPQRF. CDR3 nucleotide sequence: TGTGCCAGCAGGCAGGGTGGTCAGCCCCAGCGTTTT. The whole variable domain, filled in from reference TRBV2 and TRBJ1-5, reads EPEVTQTPSHQVTQMGQEVILRCVPISNHLYFYWYRQILGQKVEFLVSFYNNEISEKSEIFDDQFSVERPDGSNFTLKIRSTKLEDSAMYFCASRQGGQPQRFGDGTRLSIL.

In its sample, this clonotype was seen many times. In nucleotides, the CDR3 is TGTGCCAGCAGCCAACAGGGGGGAGTCACCGGGGAGCTGTTTTTT. Translating gives CASSQQGGVTGELFF. The V and J genes are TRBV4-2 and TRBJ2-2, with D perhaps matching TRBD1 (7 bases). The germline CDR1 and CDR2 sequences are LGHNA and YNFKEQ. The CDR3 loop spans 15 amino acids. With 2 bases removed from V and 4 bases from J, the gap between germline ends came to 11 bases.

This clonotype was seen ten or more times. The chain uses TRBV19 and TRBJ1-5; D call uncertain. Looked up from germline, CDR1 is LNHDA and CDR2 is SQIVND (reference sequence). The V end lost 5 bases, the J end lost 2 bases, and 13 bases lay between the germline ends. The CDR3 covers 15 residues. CDR3 amino acids: CASSWRAPGNQPQHF. The CDR3 DNA reads TGTGCCAGTAGTTGGAGGGCCCCAGGCAATCAGCCCCAGCATTTT.

In this sample, this clonotype turned up many times. The CDR3 protein is CATSDLSGGEQFF. The CDR3 DNA reads TGTGCCACCAGTGATTTGTCCGGGGGAGAGCAGTTCTTC. The chain combines TRBV24-1 with TRBJ2-1; TRBD2 might be the D (6 bases). CDR1 is KGHDR and CDR2 is SFDVKD in the germline V gene. The V gene lost 0 bases and the J gene lost 10 bases, with 9 bases spanning the gap. CDR3 size: 13 residues.

This clonotype is a singleton in its sample. The chain carries TRBV12-3 or TRBV12-4 and TRBJ2-2; 10 bases match TRBD2. Trimming cost V 5 bases and J 7 bases; bases outside gene matches: 10. The CDR3 extends over 16 amino acids. CDR3 DNA sequence: TGTGCCAGCAGTGCTTCAGCGGGAGGGCGAGGCGGGGAGCTGTTTTTT. Protein: CASSASAGGRGGELFF.

The chain links TRBV9 to TRBJ2-3, with D possibly matching TRBD1 (6 bases). Between the trimmed V and J ends, which lost 5 bases and 6 bases, there was a span of 25 bases. The CDR3 covers 17 residues. Germline CDR1 is SGDLS and CDR2 is YYNGEE. This CDR3 is CASRPTDGTRDIDTQYF. In DNA form, the CDR3 reads TGTGCCAGCAGACCAACGGACGGGACACGGGATATCGATACGCAGTATTTT.

Ten or more counts support this clonotype. This chain uses TRBV11-2 with TRBJ1-1, with no clear D. The CDR3 has 14 amino acids. Germline loops: CDR1 SGHAT, CDR2 FQNNGV. Trimming took off 6 bases at V and 3 bases at J, with 14 bases between the two ends. The CDR3 loop reads CASRSRAEDTEAFF. The CDR3 region has the DNA TGTGCCAGCAGGAGTCGGGCGGAGGACACTGAAGCTTTCTTT.

This clonotype appeared a few times. V and J are TRBV4-3 and TRBJ1-4; D ambiguous. Deletions cut 0 bases from V and 0 bases from J, with 14 bases between. The V gene's germline CDR1 is LGHNA and CDR2 YSLEER. The CDR3 length is 18 residues. CDR3 loop: CASSQDAQPVATNEKLFF. CDR3 nucleotide sequence: TGCGCCAGCAGCCAAGATGCACAGCCGGTTGCAACTAATGAAAAACTGTTTTTT.

This rearrangement joins TRBV12-3 or TRBV12-4 to TRBJ2-7, with D perhaps TRBD1 (5 bases). V lost 8 bases and J lost 0, with 14 bases in between. The CDR3 is made up of 14 amino acids. In DNA form, the CDR3 reads TGTGCCAGCGCCGAGGACACCTTCTCCTACGAGCAGTACTTC. This translates into CASAEDTFSYEQYF.

This clonotype was seen many times. The gene calls are TRBV3-1 and TRBJ2-3, with a tentative D call TRBD1 (6 bases). Between the trimmed V and J ends, which lost 1 base and 5 bases, there was a span of 16 bases. CDR3 length equals 16 residues. Germline V CDR1 and CDR2: LGHDT, YNNKEL (reference sequence). The CDR3: CASSQVPGPGEDTQYF. The CDR3 DNA sequence: TGTGCCAGCAGCCAAGTCCCGGGCCCAGGGGAAGATACGCAGTATTTT.

In its sample, this clonotype was seen many times. The V call is TRBV12-3 or TRBV12-4, the J call TRBJ2-1, with 8 bases aligning to TRBD2. The CDR3 has 15 residues. V lost 6 bases, J lost 4 bases, and 8 bases stayed unmatched. The CDR3 here is CASSPGGGWYNEQFF. The CDR3 nucleotides are TGTGCCAGCAGCCCGGGGGGGGGCTGGTACAATGAGCAGTTCTTC.

This clonotype was seen more than once but under ten times. The genes are TRBV4-2 and TRBJ2-7, with D hard to call. The CDR3 contains 11 residues. V was trimmed by 1 base and J by 6 bases, leaving 4 bases between them. Looked up from germline, CDR1 is LGHNA and CDR2 is YNFKEQ. This CDR3 is CASSQAREQYF. The CDR3 bases are TGTGCCAGCAGCCAAGCTCGCGAGCAGTACTTC.

This clonotype came up a few times. The V call is TRBV29-1, the J call TRBJ2-5, with TRBD2 matching over 13 bases. With V trimmed by 7 bases and J by 5 bases, 7 bases remained unmatched. Germline assignment: CDR1 SQVTM and CDR2 ANQGSEA. CDR3 length: 14 residues. CDR3 in DNA: TGCAGCGCTAGGACTAGCGGGAGCCTGGAGACCCAGTACTTC. This gives the protein CSARTSGSLETQYF.

The chain carries TRBV9 and TRBJ2-1; 8 bases match TRBD1. This CDR3 is 17 amino acids long. Germline V gene sequence: CDR1 SGDLS, CDR2 YYNGEE. V shed 4 bases, J shed 10 bases, and the junction held 19 bases outside the gene matches. CDR3: CASSPQGGGLNRDEQFF. For the CDR3, the DNA is TGTGCCAGCAGCCCACAGGGGGGTGGTCTTAATAGGGACGAGCAGTTCTTC.

This clonotype has just a few counts. The chain uses TRBV2 and TRBJ1-1; D gene uncertain. This CDR3 region has 12 residues. From germline, CDR1 is SNHLY and CDR2 FYNNEI. The germline V and J ends were trimmed by 3 bases and 6 bases, with 8 bases remaining between them. CDR3 protein: CASSEDLSEAFF. DNA of the CDR3: TGTGCCAGCAGTGAGGACTTATCTGAAGCTTTCTTT.

J is TRBJ1-2 and V is TRBV20-1; perhaps TRBD1 as D (5 bases). The CDR3 covers 15 residues. V shed 3 bases and J shed 0 bases, with 14 bases lying between them. Germline V gene sequence: CDR1 DFQATT, CDR2 SNEGSKA (reference sequence). The CDR3 loop reads CSARGRDSANYGYTF. As DNA, the CDR3 is TGCAGTGCTAGGGGCAGGGATTCGGCTAACTATGGCTACACCTTC.